Below are 18 T cell receptor beta chains sequenced from a single sample in a study of post-analysis software for immune sequencing data. General observations from the study: About 5 TRBV segments occurring more often in patients than controls included TRBV5-6, TRBV5-1 and TRBV20-1.

Their antigens are not known. Unique molecular identifiers had been added to the TCR beta cDNA libraries. MiXCR, run by TCRdb on the PCR reads, gives a single entry per CDR3 protein. The sample has about 210,000 distinct CDR3 sequences, approximately 28% seen once; the top ten hold less than 4%. The specimen sequenced was blood. All receptors come from a girl aged 2-17 years with multiple sclerosis.

This clonotype occurred a few times. The chain carries TRBV27 and TRBJ1-5; 7 bases map to TRBD1. J was trimmed by 6 bases and V by 4 bases; bases with no gene match: 12. The CDR3 length is 16 residues. CDR1 is MNHEY, CDR2 SMNVEV, per germline (reference sequence). CDR3 bases: TGTGCCAGCAGTTCATCTCCAGGGGGGGGGGCTCAGCCCCAGCATTTT. This encodes CASSSSPGGGAQPQHF.

The V call is TRBV7-9, the J call TRBJ1-6, with TRBD1 matching over 7 bases. The junction had 3 bases not matched to a gene; V was cut back by 3 bases and J by 4 bases. CDR1 is SEHNR, CDR2 FQNEAQ, per germline (reference sequence). This CDR3 spans 15 amino acids. The DNA for the CDR3 is TGTGCCAGCAGCTTCGGGACAGTTTATAATTCACCCCTCCACTTT. Protein sequence: CASSFGTVYNSPLHF.

This clonotype was counted at least ten times. The V and J genes are TRBV10-3 and TRBJ2-7; a possible D gene is TRBD1 (6 bases). Deletions cut 2 bases from V and 0 bases from J, with 8 bases between. The CDR3 runs 14 residues. Germline V lookup: CDR1 ENHRY, CDR2 SYGVKD. The CDR3 DNA reads TGTGCCATCAGTGAGGGGGGCAGCTCCTACGAGCAGTACTTC. This translates into CAISEGGSSYEQYF.

This clonotype occurred a few times. In DNA form, the CDR3 reads TGTGCCAGCAGCTTAGGGTACGGCAGCCGACCTGCGAACACCGGGGAGCTGTTTTTT. Translation gives CASSLGYGSRPANTGELFF. The J gene is TRBJ2-2, the V gene TRBV7-2, with D hard to call. The V end was cut by 1 base, the J end by 0 bases, with 18 bases between. Germline CDR1 reads SGHTA; CDR2 reads FQGNSA. The CDR3 has 19 amino acids.

Worth noting for this clonotype: With a much larger clone just one base away, this may be a read error. The CDR3 sequence: CATSRDLGAYQEAQYF. The CDR3 coding sequence is TGTGCCACCAGCAGAGATTTGGGCGCCTACCAAGAGGCCCAGTACTTC. This rearrangement joins TRBV15 to TRBJ2-7; D is unclear. Germline lookup yields CDR1 LNHNV and CDR2 YYDKDF (reference sequence). This CDR3 is 16 amino acids long. V was shortened by 0 bases and J by 10 bases, with 22 bases between the two germline ends.

The chain is built from TRBV7-2 and TRBJ2-7, with D unclear. This CDR3 spans 13 amino acids. Germline CDR1 reads SGHTA; CDR2 reads FQGNSA. Trimming pared 0 bases from V and 11 bases from J, leaving 14 bases between. The CDR3 region is CASSLAVGRGKYF. The CDR3, as DNA: TGTGCCAGCAGCTTAGCGGTAGGTCGAGGAAAGTACTTC. Together with reference TRBV7-2 and TRBJ2-7, the CDR3 gives the full variable domain: GAGVSQSPSNKVTEKGKDVELRCDPISGHTALYWYRQSLGQGLEFLIYFQGNSAPDKSGLPSDRFSAERTGGSVSTLTIQRTQQEDSAVYLCASSLAVGRGKYFGPGTRLTVT.

This clonotype has only a few counts. V gene TRBV20-1 combines with J gene TRBJ2-7; 9 positions agree with TRBD2. Trimming at V came to 4 bases and at J to 3 bases, leaving 10 bases not matched to a gene. Germline CDR1 is DFQATT and CDR2 is SNEGSKA (reference sequence). The CDR3 length is 15 residues. The CDR3 coding sequence is TGCAGTGCTACCGCGACTAGCGGCGGGTTCTACGAGCAGTACTTC. Its protein product is CSATATSGGFYEQYF.

The chain recombines TRBV15 with TRBJ2-3; D remains ambiguous. CDR1 and CDR2 (germline): LNHNV, YYDKDF (reference sequence). The CDR3 has 12 residues. V gave up 1 base and J gave up 1 base, with 0 bases separating them. The CDR3 region is CATSRGTDTQYF. CDR3 sequence (DNA): TGTGCCACCAGCAGAGGCACAGATACGCAGTATTTT.

This clonotype was observed a handful of times. The rearrangement uses TRBV2 and TRBJ1-4; 8 nucleotides agree with TRBD1. The CDR3 has 15 residues. Trimming at V came to 4 bases and at J to 3 bases, leaving 4 bases not matched to a gene. Germline V gives CDR1 SNHLY, CDR2 FYNNEI. CDR3 nucleotides: TGTGCCAGCAGTGCCCAGGGGGCGCCTAATGAAAAACTGTTTTTT. Its translation is CASSAQGAPNEKLFF.

In the case of this clonotype: A much larger clone differs from this one at a single base, so this may be a read error. The V call is TRBV6-2 or TRBV6-3, the J call TRBJ2-1; D gene unclear. The CDR3 extends over 10 amino acids. Germline V CDR1 and CDR2: MNHEY, SVGEGT. The CDR3, as DNA: TGTGCCAGCAGCGACAATGAGCAGGTCTTC. As protein: CASSDNEQVF.

This clonotype was seen repeatedly, ten times or more. The chain couples TRBV3-1 to TRBJ2-7; D is perhaps TRBD2 (5 bases). The V gene's germline CDR1 is LGHDT and CDR2 YNNKEL (reference sequence). Trimming shortened V by 4 bases and J by 3 bases, and 10 bases separated the two germline ends. The CDR3 is 13 residues long. The CDR3 reads CASSPDFYYEQYF. The CDR3, as DNA: TGTGCCAGCAGCCCGGACTTTTACTACGAGCAGTACTTC.

V and J are TRBV12-3 or TRBV12-4 and TRBJ1-5; a possible D gene is TRBD1 (5 bases). V was pared by 1 base and J by 4 bases, with 11 bases between. The CDR3 is made up of 15 amino acids. The CDR3 loop is CASSLGQGRNQPQHF. Written as DNA, the CDR3 is TGTGCCAGCAGTTTAGGGCAGGGAAGAAATCAGCCCCAGCATTTT.

The chain joins TRBV6-2 or TRBV6-3 to TRBJ1-5; TRBD1 agrees at 8 bases. The germline CDR1 and CDR2 sequences are MNHEY and SVGEGT. The CDR3 spans 15 residues. Trimming removed 2 bases from V and 2 bases from J; junction bases left unmatched: 2. Written as DNA, the CDR3 is TGTGCCAGCAGTTACCGGGGACAGGGCAATCAGCCCCAGCATTTT. Translated: CASSYRGQGNQPQHF.

This clonotype was observed at least ten times. V and J are TRBV5-1 and TRBJ1-5, with 9 bases aligning to TRBD1. CDR1 SGHRS and CDR2 YFSETQ come from the germline V gene. Unmatched junction bases numbered 12, after V lost 4 bases and J lost 7 bases. The CDR3 sequence is 16 residues long. The CDR3 nucleotides read TGCGCCAGCAGCCGAGCGGGACAGGGAGGAGGACAGCCCCAGCATTTT. Translated: CASSRAGQGGGQPQHF.

This clonotype was detected many times. In nucleotides, the CDR3 is TGCGCCAGCAGCCCCCACCTGGAGACCCAGTACTTC. It yields the protein CASSPHLETQYF. This rearrangement joins TRBV5-1 to TRBJ2-5; the D is unclear. With 4 bases removed from V and 5 bases from J, the gap between germline ends came to 9 bases. The CDR3 has 12 residues. Germline V lookup: CDR1 SGHRS, CDR2 YFSETQ.

This clonotype was found many times. The rearrangement uses TRBV4-1 and TRBJ2-1; 11 nucleotides align to TRBD2. The CDR3 extends over 18 amino acids. The germline V gene has CDR1 MGHRA and CDR2 YSYEKL. The V segment lost 0 bases and the J segment 4 bases; nucleotides outside the gene matches: 8. The CDR3 nucleotides read TGCGCCAGCAGCCAAGACGCGCCTAGCGGGGGGATTTACAATGAGCAGTTCTTC. Its translation is CASSQDAPSGGIYNEQFF.

This clonotype has more than one count but fewer than ten. The chain uses TRBV28 and TRBJ2-1, with D possibly TRBD1 on 6 matching bases. The V gene's germline CDR1 is MDHEN and CDR2 SYDVKM. The V gene lost 7 bases and the J gene lost 4 bases, with 14 bases spanning the gap. CDR3 length equals 14 residues. CDR3 sequence reads: CASTSGQPYNEQFF. CDR3 coding DNA: TGTGCCAGCACCAGCGGACAGCCGTACAATGAGCAGTTCTTC. Filled out from reference TRBV28 and TRBJ2-1, the complete variable domain reads DVKVTQSSRYLVKRTGEKVFLECVQDMDHENMFWYRQDPGLGLRLIYFSYDVKMKEKGDIPEGYSVSREKKERFSLILESASTNQTSMYLCASTSGQPYNEQFFGPGTRLTVL.

Comment on this clonotype: It may be a read error: a sequence one base away is much more abundant. CDR3 amino acids: CASSPTAPEETQFF. CDR3 nucleotides: TGTGCCAGCAGCCCAACCGCCCCAGAAGAGACCCAGTTCTTC. The chain couples TRBV7-9 to TRBJ2-1; D uncertain. V was cut by 5 bases and J by 13 bases, with 21 bases left in between. Germline CDR1 is SEHNR and CDR2 is FQNEAQ (reference sequence). The CDR3 contains 14 residues.